One T cell receptor beta chain is described in this entry. The data were taken from a study of patients and donors after allogeneic stem cell transplantation. One entry per CDR3 protein results from TCRdb running MiXCR on the RT-PCR reads. The sample yields hundreds of thousands of distinct CDR3 sequences, 16% seen once. The CDR3 totals 15 residues. The germline V gene encodes CDR1 MNHEY and CDR2 SMNVEV (reference sequence). J lost 8 bases, V lost 4 bases, and 8 bases had no gene match. The chain is built from TRBV27 and TRBJ2-1; 10 positions agree with TRBD2. The receptor was isolated from a human donor who was either an allogeneic HSCT recipient or a stem cell or donor lymphocyte infusion donor (not recorded which). It is not recorded whose cells these are; they may come from a transplant donor. Sequencing was carried out using blood, either unsorted or a sorted T cell fraction (not recorded which). The CDR3 coding sequence is TGTGCCAGCAGTTGGGGATTAGCGGGAGGCTATGAGCAGTTCTTC. Amino acid sequence: CASSWGLAGGYEQFF.